This entry lists 24 T cell receptor beta chains sequenced from one sample in a study of T cell responses to AZD1222 COVID-19 vaccine (dated by TCRdb to 2020 to 2022). Libraries were made using the immunoSEQ multiplex PCR assay. The table was pulled from immuneACCESS by TCRdb, which kept in-frame rearrangements only. Such tables lose some clones; where checked, under half of the loss comes from unresolved V genes, and the rest has no known cause. In all, the sample holds about 180,000 clones, and 85% to 90% of those were seen once. Clones ranked in the top ten supply 0.49% of the sample. Reading the label with the study, this specimen's time point is: baseline before first vaccination. This material consisted of peripheral blood, taken on day 0 of AZD1222 vaccination. These receptors all stem from an adult in good health.

This rearrangement joins TRBV4-1 to TRBJ1-5; D ambiguous. Trimming cost V 2 bases and J 2 bases, with 16 bases left between them. Germline lookup yields CDR1 MGHRA and CDR2 YSYEKL. The CDR3 sequence is 17 residues long. DNA of the CDR3: TGCGCCAGCAGCCAAAATGGGTTCCGGGAAGGCAATCAGCCCCAGCATTTT. Translation: CASSQNGFREGNQPQHF.

This sequence joins TRBV15 and TRBJ2-6; perhaps TRBD1 as D (5 bases). Trimming removed 1 base at V and 4 bases at J, with 8 bases between. From germline, CDR1 is LNHNV and CDR2 YYDKDF (reference sequence). The length of the CDR3 is 15 residues. CDR3 sequence reads: CATSRGGTGANVLTF. The CDR3 region has the DNA TGTGCCACCAGCAGAGGGGGCACCGGGGCCAACGTCCTGACTTTC.

The CDR3 region is CASSLGGRTYEQYF. The CDR3 DNA reads as TGCGCCAGCAGCTTGGGCGGACGCACCTACGAGCAGTACTTC. V and J are TRBV5-1 and TRBJ2-7; D gene unclear. Germline values: CDR1 SGHRS, CDR2 YFSETQ. Trimming cost V 0 bases and J 2 bases, with 9 bases left between them. The CDR3 contains 14 residues.

This chain connects TRBV4-1 to TRBJ2-3, with 13 nucleotides matching TRBD2. The germline V gene encodes CDR1 MGHRA and CDR2 YSYEKL. The length of the CDR3 is 15 residues. V lost 5 bases and J lost 7; bases outside the gene matches: 6. CDR3 DNA: TGCGCCAGCAGCGCACTAGCGGGGGGGCTCTATACGCAGTATTTT. It specifies CASSALAGGLYTQYF.

The chain carries TRBV3-1 (or the pseudogene TRBV3-2) and TRBJ1-1; perhaps TRBD1 as D (5 bases). CDR1 and CDR2 (germline): LGHDT, YNNKEL (reference sequence). V was shortened by 5 bases and J by 1 base, with 11 bases between the two germline ends. CDR3 length: 14 residues. CDR3: CASSLGAPNTEAFF. CDR3 nucleotides: TGTGCCAGCAGCTTAGGGGCACCGAACACTGAAGCTTTCTTT.

This clone has a count of ten or more. The rearrangement links TRBV19 to TRBJ1-5, with D uncertain. Germline V gives CDR1 LNHDA, CDR2 SQIVND (reference sequence). V dropped 3 bases and J dropped 2 bases, with 14 bases sitting between them. The length of the CDR3 is 16 residues. CDR3 loop: CASSISGVRGNQPQHF. CDR3 in DNA: TGTGCCAGTAGTATTTCCGGGGTGAGGGGCAATCAGCCCCAGCATTTT. The full variable domain, completed using reference TRBV19 and TRBJ1-5, is DGGITQSPKYLFRKEGQNVTLSCEQNLNHDAMYWYRQDPGQGLRLIYYSQIVNDFQKGDIAEGYSVSREKKESFPLTVTSAQKNPTAFYLCASSISGVRGNQPQHFGDGTRLSIL.

The V gene is TRBV24-1, the J gene TRBJ2-3; 13 bases line up with TRBD2. Unmatched junction bases numbered 5, after V lost 1 base and J lost 5 bases. The CDR3 is made up of 17 amino acids. Germline CDR1 and CDR2: KGHDR and SFDVKD. CDR3 in DNA: TGTGCCACCAGTGATTTTACGGGACTAGCGGGGCTAGATACGCAGTATTTT. Translating it yields CATSDFTGLAGLDTQYF.

The rearrangement joins TRBV5-8 to TRBJ2-4; TRBD2 might be the D (5 bases). The CDR3 is made up of 16 amino acids. Germline values: CDR1 SGHTS, CDR2 YDEGEE. The V end lost 3 bases, the J end lost 2 bases, and 15 bases lay between the germline ends. The CDR3 sequence: CASSWPGVGPKNIQYF. CDR3 nucleotide sequence: TGTGCCAGCAGCTGGCCCGGGGTAGGGCCCAAAAACATTCAGTACTTC.

The rearrangement links TRBV7-2 to TRBJ1-1; D is unclear. The V end was cut by 1 base, the J end by 2 bases, with 5 bases between. This CDR3 has 13 residues. The germline gives CDR1 SGHTA, CDR2 FQGNSA. The CDR3 bases are TGTGCCAGCAGCTTAGAGGGTAACACTGAAGCTTTCTTT. As protein: CASSLEGNTEAFF.

The chain couples TRBV15 to TRBJ1-4, with D unresolved. CDR3 size: 13 residues. The germline CDR1 and CDR2 sequences are LNHNV and YYDKDF (reference sequence). Trimming pared 1 base from V and 11 bases from J, leaving 11 bases between. CDR3 nucleotides: TGTGCCACCAGCAGAGGAGACGGACTCAAACTGTTTTTT. It translates to CATSRGDGLKLFF. The complete variable domain, with remaining parts taken from reference TRBV15 and TRBJ1-4, reads DAMVIQNPRYQVTQFGKPVTLSCSQTLNHNVMYWYQQKSSQAPKLLFHYYDKDFNNEADTPDNFQSRRPNTSFCFLDIRSPGLGDTAMYLCATSRGDGLKLFFGSGTQLSVL.

The DNA of the CDR3 is TGTGCCAGCAGTTACTCGGTCTCGCAGCCCCAGCATTTT. Translating gives CASSYSVSQPQHF. The chain is built from TRBV6-5 and TRBJ1-5; D is undetermined. The V end was cut by 0 bases, the J end by 7 bases, with 7 bases between. Germline V gene data show CDR1 as MNHEY and CDR2 as SVGAGI. The CDR3 has 13 residues.

CDR3 region: CASSMPPQPQHF. The CDR3 region has the DNA TGTGCCAGTAGCATGCCTCCTCAGCCCCAGCATTTT. The chain is built from TRBV19 and TRBJ1-5; D not certain. The CDR3 runs 12 residues. CDR1 LNHDA and CDR2 SQIVND come from the germline V gene (reference sequence). Trimming took off 6 bases at V and 6 bases at J, with 9 bases between the two ends.

This clone came up once. The rearrangement uses TRBV7-2 and TRBJ1-2, with D possibly being TRBD1 (5 bases). From germline, CDR1 is SGHTA and CDR2 FQGNSA. The CDR3 spans 13 residues. V lost 3 bases, J lost 5 bases, and 10 bases lay in between. In DNA form, the CDR3 reads TGTGCCAGCAGCTTGGAGAGACAGTATGGCTACACCTTC. Protein sequence: CASSLERQYGYTF. The full variable domain, in which reference TRBV7-2 and TRBJ1-2 provide the parts outside the CDR3, is GAGVSQSPSNKVTEKGKDVELRCDPISGHTALYWYRQSLGQGLEFLIYFQGNSAPDKSGLPSDRFSAERTGGSVSTLTIQRTQQEDSAVYLCASSLERQYGYTFGSGTRLTVV.

The V gene is TRBV30, the J gene TRBJ1-1; 7 bases are a match to TRBD1. The CDR3 runs 15 residues. CDR1 and CDR2 (germline): GTSNPN, SVGIG (reference sequence). V was pared by 4 bases and J by 5 bases, with 13 bases of the junction left unmatched. The CDR3 DNA sequence: TGTGCCTGGACTGGGACAGCACCAAGGGTGACTGAAGCTTTCTTT. It is translated as CAWTGTAPRVTEAFF.

The chain joins TRBV6-5 to TRBJ1-1; the match to TRBD1 covers 8 bases. V trimming: 5 bases; J trimming: 6 bases; junction bases outside the gene matches: 11. The germline gives CDR1 MNHEY, CDR2 SVGAGI. This CDR3 is 15 amino acids long. The CDR3: CASSPRDRYGPEAFF. CDR3 nucleotides: TGTGCCAGCAGTCCCCGGGACAGGTACGGGCCTGAAGCTTTCTTT.

This clone was found a few times. V usage is TRBV19 and J usage is TRBJ1-2, with 7 bases matching TRBD1. The germline V gene encodes CDR1 LNHDA and CDR2 SQIVND (reference sequence). The CDR3 runs to 13 residues. V was clipped by 5 bases and J by 8 bases; unmatched bases: 8. CDR3 coding DNA: TGTGCCAGTAGTTCCACAGGGGTGGGCGGCTACACCTTC. Its protein is CASSSTGVGGYTF.

The chain employs TRBV6-5 and TRBJ1-1; TRBD1 aligns across 8 bases. With V trimmed by 0 bases and J by 5 bases, 8 bases remained unmatched. CDR1 is MNHEY and CDR2 is SVGAGI in the germline V gene. This CDR3 has 16 residues. The CDR3 reads CASSYSDRDFRTEAFF. The CDR3 region has the DNA TGTGCCAGCAGTTACTCGGACAGGGACTTTCGTACTGAAGCTTTCTTT.

The genes are TRBV28 and TRBJ2-7, with D unclear. The CDR3 runs 14 residues. CDR1 and CDR2 (germline): MDHEN, SYDVKM. The V gene lost 6 bases and the J gene lost 1 base, with 13 bases spanning the gap. The CDR3 nucleotides are TGTGCCAGCAGCGCAAGGATTACGTCCTACGAGCAGTACTTC. Translating gives CASSARITSYEQYF.

The chain employs TRBV9 and TRBJ2-5, with D perhaps assigned TRBD1 or TRBD2 (5 bases each). This CDR3 comprises 15 residues. CDR1 and CDR2 from the germline V gene are SGDLS and YYNGEE. The V and J ends lost 0 bases and 9 bases respectively, with 18 bases between them. CDR3 in amino acids: CASSVDVGTQVAQYF. The CDR3 coding sequence is TGTGCCAGCAGCGTAGATGTCGGGACGCAAGTGGCCCAGTACTTC.

The chain combines TRBV11-3 with TRBJ2-3; TRBD2 might be the D (6 bases). This CDR3 is 14 amino acids long. V was cut by 1 base and J by 5 bases, with 10 bases left in between. Germline V gene lookup returns CDR1 SGHNT and CDR2 YENEEA. CDR3: CASSLGDSKDTQYF. The CDR3 nucleotides read TGTGCCAGCAGCTTAGGGGACTCCAAAGATACGCAGTATTTT.

This chain uses TRBV6-5 with TRBJ1-1; D is uncertain. The germline V gene encodes CDR1 MNHEY and CDR2 SVGAGI. This CDR3 region has 13 residues. V lost 8 bases and J 1 base, leaving 11 bases between the germline ends. Written as DNA, the CDR3 is TGTGCCAGCCGCGACCAGCCGAACACTGAAGCTTTCTTT. This gives the protein CASRDQPNTEAFF.

CDR3 sequence: CASSPPSGGGQETQYF. The CDR3 DNA sequence: TGTGCCAGCTCACCACCTTCCGGGGGGGGGCAAGAGACCCAGTACTTC. The chain has TRBV18 and TRBJ2-5; 8 nucleotides align to TRBD2. The CDR3 is 16 residues long. J gave up 2 bases and V 0 bases, and 5 bases lay outside the gene matches. Germline CDR1 and CDR2: KGHSH and LQKENI.

This sequence joins TRBV5-1 and TRBJ2-5; TRBD1 matches at 10 bases. The CDR3 contains 16 residues. From germline, CDR1 is SGHRS and CDR2 YFSETQ. The ends lost 0 bases at V and 5 bases at J; junction bases unmatched: 7. The CDR3 region is CASSLVGQGVGETQYF. As DNA, the CDR3 is TGCGCCAGCAGCTTGGTAGGACAGGGGGTCGGGGAGACCCAGTACTTC.

A few counts support this clone. The CDR3 DNA reads as TGCGCCAGCAGGGTTAGCGGGAGGGGCTCCTACGAGCAGTACTTC. The encoded protein is CASRVSGRGSYEQYF. This rearrangement joins TRBV5-1 to TRBJ2-7, with 11 bases lining up with TRBD2. The CDR3 consists of 15 residues. Germline V gene data show CDR1 as SGHRS and CDR2 as YFSETQ. The trim removed 5 bases at V and 0 bases at J, leaving 4 bases unmatched.